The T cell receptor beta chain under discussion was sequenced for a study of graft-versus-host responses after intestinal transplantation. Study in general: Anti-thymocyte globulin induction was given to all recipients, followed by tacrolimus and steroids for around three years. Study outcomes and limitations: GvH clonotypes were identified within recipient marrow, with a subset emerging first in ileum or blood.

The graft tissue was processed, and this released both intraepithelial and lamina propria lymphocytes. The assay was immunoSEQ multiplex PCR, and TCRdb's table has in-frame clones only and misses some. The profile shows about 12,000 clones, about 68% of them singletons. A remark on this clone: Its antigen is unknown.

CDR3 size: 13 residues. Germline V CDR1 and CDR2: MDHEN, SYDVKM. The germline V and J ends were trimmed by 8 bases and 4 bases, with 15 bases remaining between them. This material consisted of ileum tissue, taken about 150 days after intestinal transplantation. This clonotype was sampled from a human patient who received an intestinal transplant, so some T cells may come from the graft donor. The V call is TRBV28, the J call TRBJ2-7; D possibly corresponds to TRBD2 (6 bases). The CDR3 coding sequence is TGTGCCAGCCCCTCGCCAGGGAGGTACGAGCAGTACTTC. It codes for CASPSPGRYEQYF.